Described below is a single TCR beta chain sequence and its context. As yet, its antigen is unknown. These data are taken from a study of shared clonotypes between healthy human individuals. Notes on the study in general: The sharing of 5% to 6.5% of naive CD4 clonotypes was seen across several donors. Naive subsets generally exceeded memory subsets in estimated richness.

Terminally differentiated effector memory CD45RA+ cells were left out of the naive CD8 fraction, which was CD45RO-negative and positively selected for CCR7. From germline, CDR1 is SGHAT and CDR2 FQDESV (reference sequence). The CDR3 has 18 residues. The ends lost 5 bases at V and 6 bases at J; junction bases unmatched: 21. Template for every sorted-subset replicate PCR totaled roughly 210 ng DNA, roughly 30,000 T cell genomes. The repertoire was sequenced with immunoSEQ multiplex PCR; TCRdb's copy has only in-frame clones and lacks some. The repertoire holds approximately 2,200,000 clones, with 85% to 95% as singletons.

This receptor was taken from a young man in good health. Some clones in this sample may be carry-over from other donors' samples. V gene TRBV11-1 combines with J gene TRBJ2-7, with 8 bases that match TRBD2. Sequences were obtained from naive CD8+ T cells from PBMCs. The DNA of the CDR3 is TGTGCCAGCAGCCCGACCCTCGTAGCTCGGGAGGGGTTCGGCGAGCAGTACTTC. This translates into CASSPTLVAREGFGEQYF.